This TCR beta chain was sequenced for a study of shared clonotypes between healthy human individuals. The CDR3 contains 16 residues. Germline CDR1 and CDR2: MGHDK and SYGVNS. V shed 6 bases and J shed 6 bases, with 24 bases lying between them. Sequenced by immunoSEQ multiplex PCR; TCRdb stores in-frame clones only, minus some. The repertoire consists of around 750,000 clones, with roughly 70% occurring once and the leading ten covering 1.5% to 2%. The sequencing sample was made of memory CD4+ T cells sorted from blood. Subset here: CD45RA-negative fraction. J is TRBJ2-7 and V is TRBV25-1; a weak D match, TRBD1 (6 bases). This TCR derives from a woman aged 25 to 45 in good health. CDR3 protein: CASSSQRDMDFPEQYF. The CDR3 DNA sequence: TGTGCCAGCAGCTCTCAAAGGGACATGGATTTCCCCGAGCAGTACTTC.